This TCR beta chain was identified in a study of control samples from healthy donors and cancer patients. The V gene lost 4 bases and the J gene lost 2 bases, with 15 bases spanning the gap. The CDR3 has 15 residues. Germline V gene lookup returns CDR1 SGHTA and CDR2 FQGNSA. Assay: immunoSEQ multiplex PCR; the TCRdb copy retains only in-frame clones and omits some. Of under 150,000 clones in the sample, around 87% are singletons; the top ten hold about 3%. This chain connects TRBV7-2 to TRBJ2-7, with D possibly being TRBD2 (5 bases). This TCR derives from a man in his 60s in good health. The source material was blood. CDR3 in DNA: TGTGCCAGCAGCTCCCGGGGATCCAGAGCCTACGAGCAGTACTTC. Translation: CASSSRGSRAYEQYF.